This TCR beta chain was recorded in a study of blood T cell repertoires in COVID-19. The overall study: Acute-phase and convalescent COVID-19 samples originated in the United States, Italy and Spain.

CDR1 SEHNR and CDR2 FQNEAQ come from the germline V gene (reference sequence). With 5 bases removed from V and 6 bases from J, the gap between germline ends came to 16 bases. This CDR3 comprises 15 residues. The table came from immunoSEQ multiplex PCR; TCRdb's copy has only in-frame clones and leaves some out. Of tens of thousands of clones in the sample, about four fifths were seen once. The sequence was obtained from an elderly man with acute or convalescent COVID-19. The source material was peripheral blood. V and J are TRBV7-9 and TRBJ1-4; D may be TRBD1 (5 bases). In DNA, the CDR3 is TGTGCCAGCAGCCCAGGCCAGGGCCTCGATGAAAAACTGTTTTTT. Protein sequence: CASSPGQGLDEKLFF.